A single TCR beta chain is shown here with its context. The assay was immunoSEQ multiplex PCR, and TCRdb's table has in-frame clones only and misses some. The table records some 170,000 clones, 84% of them present only once. The record originates from a study of blood T cell repertoires in COVID-19. Germline V lookup: CDR1 LGHDT, CDR2 YNNKEL (reference sequence). This CDR3 has 17 amino acids. V was clipped by 3 bases and J by 5 bases, with 19 bases between them. The rearrangement uses TRBV3-1 (or the pseudogene TRBV3-2) and TRBJ2-2; D is possibly TRBD2 (5 bases). This receptor was taken from a man aged 50 to 60 who had recovered from COVID-19. The sequenced sample was PBMCs or T cells enriched from blood (not recorded which). CDR3 DNA sequence: TGTGCCAGCAGCCAGACGAGCGGTCAGGACCCAACCGGGGAGCTGTTTTTT. This gives the protein CASSQTSGQDPTGELFF.